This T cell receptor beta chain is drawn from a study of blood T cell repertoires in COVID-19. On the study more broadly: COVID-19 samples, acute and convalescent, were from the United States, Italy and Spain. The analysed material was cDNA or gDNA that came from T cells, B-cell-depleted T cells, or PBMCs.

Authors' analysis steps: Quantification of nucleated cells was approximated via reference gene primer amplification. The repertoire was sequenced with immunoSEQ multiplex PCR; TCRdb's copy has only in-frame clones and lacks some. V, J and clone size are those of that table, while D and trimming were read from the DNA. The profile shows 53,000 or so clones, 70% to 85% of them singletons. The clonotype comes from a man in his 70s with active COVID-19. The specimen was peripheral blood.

This CDR3 is CASSPVTDTQYF. The CDR3, as DNA: TGTGCCAGCAGCCCCGTCACAGATACGCAGTATTTT. J is TRBJ2-3 and V is TRBV13, with D hard to call. Germline V gene data show CDR1 as PRHDT and CDR2 as FYEKMQ (reference sequence). V gave up 5 bases and J gave up 2 bases, with 5 bases separating them. CDR3 length: 12 residues.